This TCR beta chain was retrieved from a study of Ad26.COV2.S vaccination and SARS-CoV-2 variants. CDR1 LNHDA and CDR2 SQIVND come from the germline V gene (reference sequence). With 4 bases removed from V and 2 bases from J, the gap between germline ends came to 11 bases. This CDR3 contains 14 residues. Regarding the study as a whole: Placebo recipients trailed vaccine recipients in spike-specific TCR breadth. Placebo recipients and vaccine recipients were similar in non-spike TCR breadth. Measures of TCR breadth and depth may have fallen short of total T cell responses. CD8+ and CD4+ T cells specific for spike reportedly responded with substantial breadth after vaccination.

Turning to this clone: Its antigen is unidentified.

Sequencing used immunoSEQ multiplex PCR; TCRdb keeps in-frame clones, though not all of them. The sample includes 300,000 to 400,000 clones, about 90% of them seen just once. This TCR was sampled from a human donor who had recovered from COVID-19. The sample in question was peripheral blood, obtained after recovery from COVID-19. V is TRBV19 and J is TRBJ1-2; perhaps TRBD1 as D (5 bases). In DNA, the CDR3 is TGTGCCAGTAGTAGCCCTTGGGGGAACTATGGCTACACCTTC. Residues: CASSSPWGNYGYTF. The complete variable domain, with remaining parts taken from reference TRBV19 and TRBJ1-2, reads DGGITQSPKYLFRKEGQNVTLSCEQNLNHDAMYWYRQDPGQGLRLIYYSQIVNDFQKGDIAEGYSVSREKKESFPLTVTSAQKNPTAFYLCASSSPWGNYGYTFGSGTRLTVV.